Listed here is a single TCR beta chain. The antigen it recognizes is unknown. Qualities for individual bases were not recorded, and no much larger clone is one base off. The germline V gene (reference sequence) supplies CDR1 PRHDT and CDR2 FYEKMQ. The CDR3 goes from the cysteine to the phenylalanine over 15 residues. CDR3 DNA is the only sequence kept; it has 45 bases, read in frame from the first base. V is reduced by 0 bases and J by 3 bases, leaving a spacing of 11 bases between them. This specimen comes from a study of blood T cells in healthy people across ages (dated by TCRdb to about 2015). General notes on the study: In model experiments, roughly one uniquely barcoded TCR beta cDNA molecule per two T cells was captured by template switching. Donors were grouped into four age groups: young (average approximately 16 years), middle-aged (39), aged (around 62) and long-lived (around 80). The study analyzed two additional independent replicas of 1 million unique cDNA reads from the same blood draw for two donors, one aged 18 to 29 and one aged 80 or older. To track age-related changes in TCR beta repertoire diversity, the study relied on deep sequencing normalized with unique cDNA molecular identifiers. To avoid experimental bias, donors of different ages were distributed randomly across sequencing lanes.

Library method: 5' RACE. Sequencing was carried out with an Illumina HiSeq 2500. A second PCR of roughly 7 to 12 cycles was performed with a sample-barcoded 5' primer and a J-beta primer mix. A unique molecular identifier was introduced onto each TCR beta cDNA molecule by a template-switch 5' adaptor carrying 12 random nucleotides. At least 3 million CDR3-containing paired-end reads were obtained from each sample. All of the RNA was converted into first-strand cDNA using the Mint cDNA synthesis kit, with a TRBC-specific oligonucleotide serving as the primer. All cDNA was treated with uracil-DNA glycosylase and then went through a first 18-cycle PCR with the universal primers M1SS and BC2_uni_R. In the original analysis: For normalization, 1 million high-quality reads, each with a distinct molecular identifier, were randomly selected from each sample. Reads sharing molecular identifiers were discarded rather than binned into consensus sequences. MiTCR, with a Q25 quality threshold and the strictest error-elimination algorithm, was used for CDR3 identification, clonotype clustering and error correction. A nonparametric unseen species model using Euler transformation provided a lower-bound estimate of total TCR beta diversity. Using fastp trimming at Q25 and MiXCR clonotype assembly, TCRdb reanalyzed the public sequencing data and kept in-frame beta chains. Merged by CDR3 protein, the rows form single entries marked with the most common genes and DNA. TCRdb, not the original authors, processed these V and J calls. The sample table shows under 950,000 distinct CDR3 sequences, and about 20% are seen once. Around 21% of the sample is in the top ten clones.

The donors were some 39 Caucasian individuals from Russia, aged 6 to 90 years, who were systemically healthy. Approximately 9.7 milliliters of peripheral blood were drawn from each donor into EDTA-treated Vacutainer tubes. Ficoll-Paque density-gradient centrifugation was used to isolate PBMCs, with at least 6.5 million per sample. Trizol reagent was used to extract total RNA from PBMCs, with at least 6 micrograms per sample. Naive CD45RAhigh/CD27high T cell percentages were measured by flow cytometry on a PBMC aliquot from every donor. The investigation overall reported the following: The long-lived group showed more naive CD4+ T cells, fewer expanded clones and increased TCR diversity than the aged group, suggesting age selection. Observed TCR beta diversity per million T cells fell roughly linearly with age, and a significant reduction was already apparent by age roughly 40. The CMV infection status of donors was not known, potentially confounding age-related changes in expanded clonotypes. Observed TCR beta diversity correlated strongly with the percentage of naive T cells measured by flow cytometry. Estimates of total diversity based on one million sequenced T cells were considered lower bounds and underestimates. Bulk unsorted PBMC profiling prevented conclusive comparison of naive and antigen-experienced compartments.

The receptor was derived from a man between 65 and 80 years old in good health. This chain is built from TRBV13 and TRBJ1-1, with a weak D call of TRBD1 (5 bases match). The sample consisted of blood. The CDR3 here reads CASSLGPGGYTEAFF. In nucleotides, the sequence is TGTGCCAGCAGCTTAGGTCCCGGGGGGTACACTGAAGCTTTCTTT.